The subject of this entry is one T cell receptor beta chain. As yet, its antigen is unknown. This specimen comes from a study of identical twins. The study's findings and limits: Insertion counts were lower in abundant cord blood beta clonotypes, a trend that memory repertoires did not show.

Addition of a universal primer site occurred through template switching, and cDNA carried unique molecular identifiers. One entry per CDR3 protein results from TCRdb running MiXCR on the 5' RACE reads. The table records some 1,600,000 distinct CDR3 sequences, around 33% of them present only once. In germline, CDR1 is ENHRY, CDR2 SYGVKD. V dropped 2 bases and J dropped 7 bases, with 15 bases sitting between them. This CDR3 contains 15 residues. This chain uses TRBV10-3 with TRBJ1-5, with unresolved D. The sample consisted of cord blood. The TCR comes from a newborn girl in good health. CDR3 sequence: CAISEPWEGRQPQHF. The CDR3 DNA sequence: TGTGCCATCAGTGAGCCGTGGGAGGGAAGGCAGCCCCAGCATTTT.